This TCR beta chain came from a study of shared T cell receptors in the human thymus. TCRdb's copy holds only in-frame clones and misses some; the assay was immunoSEQ multiplex PCR. The repertoire holds roughly 700,000 clones, with around 87% as singletons. Germline CDR1 SGHNT, CDR2 YYREEE (reference sequence). The CDR3 contains 14 residues. V lost 4 bases and J lost 7; bases outside the gene matches: 2. This sample was also put to use in a study of human thymus T cells. That report notes: Donors consisted of healthy Finnish infants (having corrective surgery for congenital heart defects). The thymus tissue came from resections taken during corrective heart surgery. Usage of V and J genes appeared biased in thymic and blood repertoires.

The receptor's source is a boy under three years old with a congenital heart defect. The rearrangement joins TRBV5-4 to TRBJ2-1, with 13 bases identical to TRBD2. The sequenced sample consisted of thymocytes. The CDR3 DNA reads as TGTGCCAGCAGCCAGACTAGCGGGAGGAATGAGCAGTTCTTC. Translated: CASSQTSGRNEQFF.